Listed below are T cell receptor beta chains from one sample, sequenced in a study of T cells in Graves' hyperthyroidism and ophthalmopathy. TCRdb ran MiXCR on the multiplex PCR reads and lists one entry per CDR3 protein. The sample records 300,000 to 400,000 distinct CDR3 sequences, roughly 21% being singletons. Sample: blood. These receptors were collected from a woman between 45 and 60 years old with Graves' hyperthyroidism. Each CDR3 is given with its conserved first and last residue. The D gene is left open where the match is weak. Size tells how often a clone was seen (once, few, many) or the class of an expanded clone, and some rows leave it out.

CDR3aa: CASIPMGGTPLTDTQYF
CDR3nt: TGTGCCAGCATACCCATGGGGGGAACTCCCTTGACAGATACGCAGTATTTT
abundance: .
len: 17
d_gene: .
v_gene: TRBV12-3/TRBV12-4
j_gene: TRBJ2-3

CDR3aa: CAISAQGKGTDTQYF
CDR3nt: TGTGCCATCAGTGCTCAGGGGAAGGGGACAGATACGCAGTATTTT
abundance: many
len: 15
d_gene: .
v_gene: TRBV10-3
j_gene: TRBJ2-3

CDR3aa: CASSFRARGRANEQFF
CDR3nt: TGTGCCAGCAGCTTTAGGGCTAGGGGTCGGGCAAATGAGCAGTTCTTC
abundance: few
len: 16
d_gene: .
v_gene: TRBV7-2
j_gene: TRBJ2-1

CDR3aa: CASSDMVGSYNEQFF
CDR3nt: TGTGCCAGCAGTGATATGGTTGGGTCCTACAATGAGCAGTTCTTC
abundance: once
len: 15
d_gene: .
v_gene: TRBV25-1
j_gene: TRBJ2-1

CDR3aa: CASRGQDTGELFF
CDR3nt: TGTGCCAGCAGGGGACAGGACACCGGGGAGCTGTTTTTT
abundance: many
len: 13
d_gene: TRBD1
v_gene: TRBV2
j_gene: TRBJ2-2

CDR3aa: CASSPVSSGNNEQFF
CDR3nt: TGTGCCAGCAGCCCCGTGAGTAGCGGGAACAATGAGCAGTTCTTC
abundance: few
len: 15
d_gene: TRBD2
v_gene: TRBV7-9
j_gene: TRBJ2-1

CDR3aa: CASSLLSGNSGANVLTF
CDR3nt: TGTGCCAGCAGCTTGCTCTCAGGGAACTCTGGGGCCAACGTCCTGACTTTC
abundance: .
len: 17
d_gene: .
v_gene: TRBV5-4
j_gene: TRBJ2-6

CDR3aa: CASSSTGLNTEAFF
CDR3nt: TGCGCCAGCAGCTCTACAGGATTGAACACTGAAGCTTTCTTT
abundance: many
len: 14
d_gene: .
v_gene: TRBV5-1
j_gene: TRBJ1-1

CDR3aa: CASSIGGTQHSSGYTF
CDR3nt: TGTGCCAGTAGTATAGGTGGGACCCAACATTCCTCTGGCTACACCTTC
abundance: few
len: 16
d_gene: .
v_gene: TRBV19
j_gene: TRBJ1-2

CDR3aa: CASSLSDTPSTEAFF
CDR3nt: TGTGCCAGCAGCTTATCGGACACCCCCTCCACTGAAGCTTTCTTT
abundance: many
len: 15
d_gene: .
v_gene: TRBV11-2
j_gene: TRBJ1-1

CDR3aa: CASRSTLAGDTDTQYF
CDR3nt: TGTGCCAGCAGGTCTACACTAGCGGGGGACACAGATACGCAGTATTTT
abundance: many
len: 16
d_gene: TRBD2
v_gene: TRBV12-3/TRBV12-4
j_gene: TRBJ2-3

CDR3aa: CASSRDIFNNQPQHF
CDR3nt: TGTGCCAGCAGCCGGGACATATTCAACAATCAGCCCCAGCATTTT
abundance: few
len: 15
d_gene: .
v_gene: TRBV13
j_gene: TRBJ1-5